Following are 29 T cell receptor beta chains from one sample sequenced in a study of Ad26.COV2.S vaccination and SARS-CoV-2 variants. The treatment was: 15 to 20 received Ad26.COV2.S at low or high dose, single or two shots; about 5 received placebo; per-sample allocation not given. It was on day 63 after the first vaccine or placebo injection that samples were taken. Libraries were prepared by immunoSEQ multiplex PCR; TCRdb keeps only in-frame clonotypes and omits some of them. The repertoire consists of fewer than 500,000 clones, with approximately 92% occurring once and the leading ten covering 2% to 3%. The sample here was peripheral blood, taken in a trial of Ad26.COV2.S vaccine versus placebo. All receptors derive from a person aged 18-60 years who received the Ad26.COV2.S COVID-19 vaccine or a placebo.

The chain employs TRBV5-1 and TRBJ1-2; 10 bases match TRBD1. CDR3 length: 16 residues. CDR1 and CDR2 from the germline V gene are SGHRS and YFSETQ. The ends lost 0 bases at V and 6 bases at J; junction bases unmatched: 8. The CDR3 DNA reads TGCGCCAGCAGCTTGGCCGGTTTGGGACAGGGGAATGGCTACACCTTC. Its translation: CASSLAGLGQGNGYTF.

This chain uses TRBV6-4 with TRBJ2-7; TRBD1 matches 9 bases. The junction had 14 bases not matched to a gene; V was cut back by 3 bases and J by 2 bases. Germline CDR1 and CDR2: MRHNA and SNTAGT. CDR3 length equals 18 residues. This chain's CDR3 is CASSDSSTGTGFTYEQYV. CDR3 sequence (DNA): TGTGCCAGCAGTGATTCCTCTACCGGGACAGGGTTCACCTACGAGCAGTACGTC.

Only a few counts were recorded for this clone. The chain carries TRBV13 and TRBJ1-1; D is ambiguous. Per the germline V gene, CDR1 is PRHDT and CDR2 is FYEKMQ (reference sequence). This CDR3 contains 12 residues. Trimming stripped 5 bases from V and 2 bases from J, with 6 bases between. The chain's CDR3 is CASSPGNTEAFF. CDR3 in DNA: TGTGCCAGCAGCCCGGGAAACACTGAAGCTTTCTTT.

The chain is built from TRBV5-8 and TRBJ1-2, with D hard to call. Deletions cut 0 bases from V and 6 bases from J, with 15 bases between. Germline V CDR1 and CDR2: SGHTS, YDEGEE. CDR3 length: 15 amino acids. CDR3: CASSLAAVYGDGYTF. In DNA, the CDR3 is TGTGCCAGCAGCTTGGCCGCTGTGTACGGGGATGGCTACACCTTC. The complete variable domain, with remaining parts taken from reference TRBV5-8 and TRBJ1-2, reads EAGVTQSPTHLIKTRGQQATLRCSPISGHTSVYWYQQALGLGLQFLLWYDEGEERNRGNFPPRFSGRQFPNYSSELNVNALELEDSALYLCASSLAAVYGDGYTFGSGTRLTVV.

This chain joins TRBV5-1 and TRBJ2-5; 9 bases match TRBD2. Per germline, CDR1 SGHRS and CDR2 YFSETQ. The length of the CDR3 is 16 residues. V lost 2 bases to trimming and J lost 1 base; unmatched junction nucleotides: 6. CDR3 nucleotides: TGCGCCAGCAGCTTCACTCGCGGGGGGGGCCAAGAGACCCAGTACTTC. Its protein product is CASSFTRGGGQETQYF. Full variable domain (missing parts from reference TRBV5-1 and TRBJ2-5): KAGVTQTPRYLIKTRGQQVTLSCSPISGHRSVSWYQQTPGQGLQFLFEYFSETQRNKGNFPGRFSGRQFSNSRSEMNVSTLELGDSALYLCASSFTRGGGQETQYFGPGTRLLVL.

V is TRBV4-3 and J is TRBJ1-2; TRBD1 agrees at 7 bases. There are 17 residues in the CDR3. Germline loops: CDR1 LGHNA, CDR2 YSLEER. V lost 4 bases and J lost 4; bases outside the gene matches: 15. CDR3: CASSLTGSAAMAYGYTF. The CDR3 region has the DNA TGCGCCAGCAGCCTGACAGGGTCCGCGGCGATGGCCTATGGCTACACCTTC.

To note about this clone: At one boundary the junction diverges from the germline segment, which might be a read error. The V and J genes are TRBV3-1 (or the pseudogene TRBV3-2) and TRBJ2-1, with TRBD2 identical over 13 bases. This CDR3 is 14 amino acids long. Looked up from germline, CDR1 is LGHDT and CDR2 is YNNKEL (reference sequence). The CDR3, as DNA: TGTGCCAGCAGCCTTCGACGACTAGCGGGGGGCCACATCTTC. This codes for CASSLRRLAGGHIF.

The V gene is TRBV6-5, the J gene TRBJ1-6; D perhaps matches TRBD1 (6 bases). The CDR3 totals 15 residues. Deletions cut 6 bases from V and 7 bases from J, with 16 bases between. Germline loops: CDR1 MNHEY, CDR2 SVGAGI. DNA for the CDR3: TGTGCCAGCAGGGCGTTCCGGGACATAAATTCACCCCTCCACTTT. This encodes CASRAFRDINSPLHF.

The chain carries TRBV19 and TRBJ1-1, with D perhaps matching TRBD1 (6 bases). The CDR3 contains 14 residues. Trimming removed 7 bases from V and 4 bases from J, with 16 bases in between. The germline gives CDR1 LNHDA, CDR2 SQIVND (reference sequence). The CDR3 loop is CASMSNRVSTEAFF. The CDR3 DNA sequence: TGTGCCAGTATGAGTAACAGGGTCTCCACTGAAGCTTTCTTT.

The rearrangement joins TRBV7-8 to TRBJ1-1; 7 bases line up with TRBD1. CDR1 is SGHVS and CDR2 is FQNEAQ in the germline V gene. V dropped 5 bases and J dropped 6; count of bases not matched to a gene: 9. The CDR3 has 14 residues. For the CDR3, the DNA is TGTGCCAGCAGCGCCCGACAGGGTAGCTCTGAAGCTTTCTTT. This translates into CASSARQGSSEAFF. Complete variable domain (other parts from reference TRBV7-8 and TRBJ1-1): GAGVSQSPRYKVAKRGQDVALRCDPISGHVSLFWYQQALGQGPEFLTYFQNEAQLDKSGLPSDRFFAERPEGSVSTLKIQRTQQEDSAVYLCASSARQGSSEAFFGQGTRLTVV.

V and J are TRBV7-9 and TRBJ2-5, with a tentative D call TRBD1 (6 bases). This CDR3 has 14 amino acids. Germline CDR1 SEHNR, CDR2 FQNEAQ (reference sequence). Trimming took off 5 bases at V and 2 bases at J, with 12 bases between the two ends. The CDR3 region is CASSPPDRQETQYF. The CDR3, as DNA: TGTGCCAGCAGCCCGCCGGACAGACAAGAGACCCAGTACTTC.

The gene calls are TRBV28 and TRBJ2-5; D is undetermined. V lost 10 bases and J 5 bases, leaving 17 bases between the germline ends. The CDR3 contains 13 residues. Germline loops: CDR1 MDHEN, CDR2 SYDVKM. The CDR3 region is CATSPAAGETQYF. CDR3 nucleotides: TGTGCCACCTCACCGGCCGCCGGGGAGACCCAGTACTTC.

J is TRBJ2-5 and V is TRBV4-3; D unresolved. V lost 0 bases to trimming and J lost 1 base, with 3 bases between them. Germline values: CDR1 LGHNA, CDR2 YSLEER. This CDR3 contains 13 residues. CDR3 in amino acids: CASSQDTQETQYF. For the CDR3, the DNA is TGCGCCAGCAGCCAAGACACCCAAGAGACCCAGTACTTC.

Concerning this clone itself: One end of the junction fails to match germline, which may point to a read error. The chain couples TRBV3-1 (or the pseudogene TRBV3-2) to TRBJ2-7; D tentatively reads TRBD1 or TRBD2 (5 bases each). The germline gives CDR1 LGHDT, CDR2 YNNKEL (reference sequence). CDR3 length: 14 residues. The CDR3 DNA follows: TGTGCCAGCAGCCAAGATGCCCTAACGGGACGGAGGAACTTC. Its protein is CASSQDALTGRRNF.

The CDR3 nucleotides read TGTGCCAGCAGCAAAGAACTCCCTTTGGCTAATCAGCCCCAGCATTTT. Translating it yields CASSKELPLANQPQHF. J is TRBJ1-5 and V is TRBV21-1. TRBV21-1 is annotated as a pseudogene. This CDR3 spans 16 amino acids.

The V gene is TRBV5-1, the J gene TRBJ2-1; D gene uncertain. Per the germline V gene, CDR1 is SGHRS and CDR2 is YFSETQ. With 0 bases removed from V and 8 bases from J, the gap between germline ends came to 12 bases. The CDR3 length is 14 residues. The CDR3 bases are TGCGCCAGCAGCTTGGAACATGACGGCGATGAGCAGTTCTTC. This sequence encodes CASSLEHDGDEQFF.

The gene calls are TRBV7-9 and TRBJ1-3; 8 bases agree with TRBD1. The CDR3 covers 15 residues. Germline values: CDR1 SEHNR, CDR2 FQNEAQ (reference sequence). The trim removed 4 bases at V and 2 bases at J, leaving 4 bases unmatched. The CDR3 DNA reads as TGTGCCAGCAGCTCCCTGACAGGGGCTGGAAACACCATATATTTT. It codes for CASSSLTGAGNTIYF.

This clone has more than one count but fewer than ten. V usage is TRBV4-2 and J usage is TRBJ2-5; D tentatively reads TRBD1 or TRBD2 (5 bases each). V was shortened by 1 base and J by 1 base, with 13 bases between the two germline ends. CDR1 and CDR2 (germline): LGHNA, YNFKEQ. The CDR3 is 16 residues long. CDR3 nucleotide sequence: TGTGCCAGCAGCCAAGGAATCTCGGGGACCCAAGAGACCCAGTACTTC. This encodes CASSQGISGTQETQYF.

This clone was observed a few times. V and J are TRBV6-1 and TRBJ1-2; possible D gene TRBD1, 5 bases. V was cut by 2 bases and J by 8 bases, with 15 bases left in between. The CDR3 is made up of 14 amino acids. Germline lookup yields CDR1 MNHNS and CDR2 SASEGT. The CDR3 sequence is CASSESEGKVGYTF. CDR3 coding DNA: TGTGCCAGCAGTGAATCTGAGGGGAAGGTCGGCTACACCTTC.

J is TRBJ2-3 and V is TRBV5-1; D remains unclear. V gave up 1 base and J gave up 4 bases, with 7 bases separating them. Looked up from germline, CDR1 is SGHRS and CDR2 is YFSETQ. The CDR3 contains 13 residues. CDR3 coding DNA: TGCGCCAGCAGCTTGTTTGAGGCAGATACGCAGTATTTT. Its protein product is CASSLFEADTQYF. The full variable domain, rest sourced from reference TRBV5-1 and TRBJ2-3, is KAGVTQTPRYLIKTRGQQVTLSCSPISGHRSVSWYQQTPGQGLQFLFEYFSETQRNKGNFPGRFSGRQFSNSRSEMNVSTLELGDSALYLCASSLFEADTQYFGPGTRLTVL.

V and J are TRBV25-1 and TRBJ2-3; D is undetermined. CDR1 is MGHDK and CDR2 is SYGVNS in the germline V gene. The V end was cut by 4 bases, the J end by 3 bases, with 5 bases between. The CDR3 is 12 amino acids. CDR3 region: CASSGATDTQYF. Here the CDR3 DNA reads TGTGCCAGCAGTGGGGCGACAGATACGCAGTATTTT.

The gene calls are TRBV27 and TRBJ2-1; D ambiguous. From germline, CDR1 is MNHEY and CDR2 SMNVEV (reference sequence). This CDR3 contains 16 residues. V lost 5 bases and J 0 bases, leaving 14 bases between the germline ends. CDR3 bases: TGTGCCAGCAGTCCGCGGACGTACGTCTCCTACAATGAGCAGTTCTTC. Protein: CASSPRTYVSYNEQFF.

The rearrangement joins TRBV5-6 to TRBJ2-7, with D uncertain. V was trimmed by 4 bases and J by 0 bases, leaving 26 bases between them. This CDR3 has 19 residues. CDR1 is SGHDT and CDR2 is YYEEEE in the germline V gene. CDR3 DNA sequence: TGTGCCAGCAGCCTTGGCGAAGCGTGGGCCATACTCCCCTCCTACGAGCAGTACGTC. Protein product: CASSLGEAWAILPSYEQYV.

V gene TRBV5-1 combines with J gene TRBJ2-1; 14 positions agree with TRBD2. Germline CDR1 and CDR2: SGHRS and YFSETQ. The CDR3 contains 20 residues. V shed 0 bases and J 7 bases; nucleotides not matched to a gene: 15. The CDR3 reads CASSLASNPGLAGADNEQFF. CDR3 sequence (DNA): TGCGCCAGCAGCTTGGCTTCGAATCCGGGACTAGCGGGAGCGGATAATGAGCAGTTCTTC.

The rearrangement uses TRBV28 and TRBJ2-7, with D hard to call. From germline, CDR1 is MDHEN and CDR2 SYDVKM. Trimming left V 6 bases short and J 3 bases short, with 21 bases between. This CDR3 contains 16 residues. The CDR3 spells CASSSRREAVLYEQYF. CDR3 sequence (DNA): TGTGCCAGCAGCTCCAGGAGAGAAGCCGTCCTCTACGAGCAGTACTTC.

This chain uses TRBV4-2 with TRBJ1-5, with unresolved D. Germline V gene data show CDR1 as LGHNA and CDR2 as YNFKEQ. Trimming cost V 1 base and J 0 bases, with 10 bases left between them. The CDR3 extends over 16 amino acids. The CDR3 DNA sequence: TGTGCCAGCAGCCAAGGGAGCACCGATAGCAATCAGCCCCAGCATTTT. Its translation: CASSQGSTDSNQPQHF.

This sequence joins TRBV7-2 and TRBJ2-3, with 12 bases that match TRBD2. V was pared by 5 bases and J by 7 bases, with 13 bases of the junction left unmatched. From germline, CDR1 is SGHTA and CDR2 FQGNSA. This CDR3 contains 17 residues. DNA for the CDR3: TGTGCCAGCAGCCCAAGACTAGCGGGAGCCGGGGGATATACGCAGTATTTT. It specifies CASSPRLAGAGGYTQYF.

Written as DNA, the CDR3 is TGTGCCAGCAGCCTTGGACAAGGCTACACCTTC. As protein: CASSLGQGYTF. This chain joins TRBV7-9 and TRBJ1-2; possible D gene TRBD1, 5 bases. CDR3 size: 11 residues. The V end was cut by 5 bases, the J end by 8 bases, with 9 bases between. Germline CDR1 is SEHNR and CDR2 is FQNEAQ (reference sequence).

The sample holds one count of this clone. The chain has TRBV5-1 and TRBJ1-1, with D hard to call. Germline V gene data show CDR1 as SGHRS and CDR2 as YFSETQ. V was shortened by 0 bases and J by 4 bases, with 10 bases between the two germline ends. The CDR3 is made up of 14 amino acids. CDR3 in DNA: TGCGCCAGCAGCTTGGAAACGGGTACCACTGAAGCTTTCTTT. It codes for CASSLETGTTEAFF.